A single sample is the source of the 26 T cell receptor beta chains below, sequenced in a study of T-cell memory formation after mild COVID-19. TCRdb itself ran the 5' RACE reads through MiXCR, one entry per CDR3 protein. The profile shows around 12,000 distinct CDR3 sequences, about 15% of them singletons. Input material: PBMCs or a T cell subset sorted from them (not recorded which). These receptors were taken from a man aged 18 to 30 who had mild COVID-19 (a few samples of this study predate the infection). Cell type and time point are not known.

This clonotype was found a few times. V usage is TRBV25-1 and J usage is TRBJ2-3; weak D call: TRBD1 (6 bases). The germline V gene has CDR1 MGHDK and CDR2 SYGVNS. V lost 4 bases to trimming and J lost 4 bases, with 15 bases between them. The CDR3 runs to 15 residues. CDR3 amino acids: CASSAQGWIADTQYF. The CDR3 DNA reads TGTGCCAGCAGTGCGCAGGGGTGGATAGCAGATACGCAGTATTTT.

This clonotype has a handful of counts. Written as DNA, the CDR3 is TGTGCCAGCAGTTCCGGACAGGGAGTCGATGAGCAGTTCTTC. Translating it yields CASSSGQGVDEQFF. The genes are TRBV6-5 and TRBJ2-1; 8 bases are shared with TRBD1. J was trimmed by 8 bases and V by 4 bases; bases with no gene match: 7. CDR1 MNHEY and CDR2 SVGAGI come from the germline V gene. This CDR3 is built from 14 residues.

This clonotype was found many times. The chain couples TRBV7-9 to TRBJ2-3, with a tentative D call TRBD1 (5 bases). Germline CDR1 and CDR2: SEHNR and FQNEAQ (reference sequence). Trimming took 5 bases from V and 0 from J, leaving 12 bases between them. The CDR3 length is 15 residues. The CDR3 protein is CASSPLKGSTDTQYF. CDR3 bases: TGTGCCAGCAGCCCACTCAAGGGGAGCACAGATACGCAGTATTTT.

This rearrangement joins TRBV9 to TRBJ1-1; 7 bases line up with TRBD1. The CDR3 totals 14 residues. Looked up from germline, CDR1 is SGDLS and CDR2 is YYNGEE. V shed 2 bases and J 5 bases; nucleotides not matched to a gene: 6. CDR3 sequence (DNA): TGTGCCAGCAGCGTTAGGGGGCGAGGGACTGAAGCTTTCTTT. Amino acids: CASSVRGRGTEAFF.

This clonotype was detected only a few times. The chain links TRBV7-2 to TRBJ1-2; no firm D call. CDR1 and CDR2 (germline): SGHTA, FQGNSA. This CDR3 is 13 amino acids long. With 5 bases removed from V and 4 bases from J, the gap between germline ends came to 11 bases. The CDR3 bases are TGTGCCAGCAGCCGTAACACGGGCTATGGCTACACCTTC. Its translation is CASSRNTGYGYTF.

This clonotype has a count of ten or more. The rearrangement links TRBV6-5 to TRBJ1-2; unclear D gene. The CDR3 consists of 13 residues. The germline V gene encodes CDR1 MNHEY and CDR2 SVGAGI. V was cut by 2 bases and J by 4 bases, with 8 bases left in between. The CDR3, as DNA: TGTGCCAGCAGTTACGGACGGGGCTATGGCTACACCTTC. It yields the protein CASSYGRGYGYTF.

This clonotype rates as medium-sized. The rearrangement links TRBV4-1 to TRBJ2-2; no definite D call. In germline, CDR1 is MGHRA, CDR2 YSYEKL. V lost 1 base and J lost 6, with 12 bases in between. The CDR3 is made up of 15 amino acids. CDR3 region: CASSQGFRMPGELFF. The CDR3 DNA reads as TGCGCCAGCAGCCAAGGGTTCAGGATGCCCGGGGAGCTGTTTTTT.

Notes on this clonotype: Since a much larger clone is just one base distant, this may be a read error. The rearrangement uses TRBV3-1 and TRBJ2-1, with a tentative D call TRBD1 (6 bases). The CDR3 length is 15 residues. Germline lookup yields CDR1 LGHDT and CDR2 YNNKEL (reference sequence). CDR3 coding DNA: TGTGCCAGCTGCCACACCGGACAGATATACAATGAGCAGTTCTTC. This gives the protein CASCHTGQIYNEQFF.

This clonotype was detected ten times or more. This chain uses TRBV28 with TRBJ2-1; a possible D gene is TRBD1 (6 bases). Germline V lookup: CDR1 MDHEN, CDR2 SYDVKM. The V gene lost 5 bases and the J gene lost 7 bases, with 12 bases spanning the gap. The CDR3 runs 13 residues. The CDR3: CASSITGTNEQFF. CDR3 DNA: TGTGCCAGCAGTATAACAGGGACAAATGAGCAGTTCTTC.

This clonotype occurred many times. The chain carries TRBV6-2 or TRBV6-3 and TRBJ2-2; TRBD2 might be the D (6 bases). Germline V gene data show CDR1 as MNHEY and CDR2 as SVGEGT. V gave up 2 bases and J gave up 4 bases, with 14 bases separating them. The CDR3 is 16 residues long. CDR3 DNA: TGTGCCAGCAGTTACGGGGAGGTCTGGGGCACCGGGGAGCTGTTTTTT. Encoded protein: CASSYGEVWGTGELFF.

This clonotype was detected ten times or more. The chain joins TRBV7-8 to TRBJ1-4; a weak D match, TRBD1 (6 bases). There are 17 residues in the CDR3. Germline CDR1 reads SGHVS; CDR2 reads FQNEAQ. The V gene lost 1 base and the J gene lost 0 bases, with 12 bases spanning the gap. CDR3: CASSLVSQGATNEKLFF. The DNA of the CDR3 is TGTGCCAGCAGCTTAGTCTCACAGGGCGCAACTAATGAAAAACTGTTTTTT.

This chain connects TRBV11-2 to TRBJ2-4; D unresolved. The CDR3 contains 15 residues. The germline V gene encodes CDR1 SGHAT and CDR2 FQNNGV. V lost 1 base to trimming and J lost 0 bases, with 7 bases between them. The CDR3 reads CASSLGSLAKNIQYF. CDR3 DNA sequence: TGTGCCAGCAGCTTAGGTTCCCTAGCCAAAAACATTCAGTACTTC.

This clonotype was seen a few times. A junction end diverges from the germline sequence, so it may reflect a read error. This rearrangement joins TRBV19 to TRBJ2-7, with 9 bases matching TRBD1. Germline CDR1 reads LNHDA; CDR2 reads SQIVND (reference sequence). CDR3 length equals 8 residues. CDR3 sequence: CASKDRGF. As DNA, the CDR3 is TGTGCCAGTAAGGACAGGGGCTTC.

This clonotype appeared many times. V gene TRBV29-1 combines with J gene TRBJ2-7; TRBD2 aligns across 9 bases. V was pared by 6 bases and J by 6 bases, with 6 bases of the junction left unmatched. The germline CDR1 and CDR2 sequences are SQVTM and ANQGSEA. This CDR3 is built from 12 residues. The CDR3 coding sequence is TGCAGCGTCAGAGCGGGGGGTGTCGAGCAGTACTTC. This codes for CSVRAGGVEQYF.

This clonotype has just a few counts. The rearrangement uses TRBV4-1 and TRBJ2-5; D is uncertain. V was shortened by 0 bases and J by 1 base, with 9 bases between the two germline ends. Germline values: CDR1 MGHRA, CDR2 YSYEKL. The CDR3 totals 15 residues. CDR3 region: CASSQDSHSQETQYF. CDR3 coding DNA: TGCGCCAGCAGCCAAGATTCACACAGCCAAGAGACCCAGTACTTC.

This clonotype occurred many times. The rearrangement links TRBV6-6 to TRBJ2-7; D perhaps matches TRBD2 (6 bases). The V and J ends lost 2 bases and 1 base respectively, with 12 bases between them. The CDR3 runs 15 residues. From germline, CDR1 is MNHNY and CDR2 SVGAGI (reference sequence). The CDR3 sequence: CASSYRGTPSYEQYF. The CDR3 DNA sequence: TGTGCCAGCAGTTACCGCGGGACTCCATCCTACGAGCAGTACTTC.

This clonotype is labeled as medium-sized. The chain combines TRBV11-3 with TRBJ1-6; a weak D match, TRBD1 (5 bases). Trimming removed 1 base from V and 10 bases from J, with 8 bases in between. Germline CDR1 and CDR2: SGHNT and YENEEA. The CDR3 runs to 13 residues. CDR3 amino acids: CASSLGGASPLHF. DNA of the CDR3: TGTGCCAGCAGCTTAGGAGGGGCGTCACCCCTCCACTTT.

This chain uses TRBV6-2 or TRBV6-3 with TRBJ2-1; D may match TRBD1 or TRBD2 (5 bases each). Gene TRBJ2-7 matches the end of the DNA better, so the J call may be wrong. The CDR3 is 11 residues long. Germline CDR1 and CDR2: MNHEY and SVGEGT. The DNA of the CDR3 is TGTGCCAGCAGCGAGGGGTACGAGCAGTACTTC. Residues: CASSEGYEQYF.

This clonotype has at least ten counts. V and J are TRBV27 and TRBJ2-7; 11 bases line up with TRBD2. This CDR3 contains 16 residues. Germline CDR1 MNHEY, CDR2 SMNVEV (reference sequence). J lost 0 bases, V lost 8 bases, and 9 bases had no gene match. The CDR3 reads CASASGLAGGSYEQYV. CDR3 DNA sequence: TGTGCCAGCGCATCCGGGCTAGCGGGGGGCTCCTACGAGCAGTACGTC.

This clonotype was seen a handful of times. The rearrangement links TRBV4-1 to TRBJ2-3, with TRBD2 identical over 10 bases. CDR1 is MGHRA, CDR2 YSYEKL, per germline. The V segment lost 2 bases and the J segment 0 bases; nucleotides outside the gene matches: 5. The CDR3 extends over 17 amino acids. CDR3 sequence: CASSQIAGGSSTDTQYF. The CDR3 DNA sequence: TGCGCCAGCAGCCAAATAGCGGGGGGAAGTAGCACAGATACGCAGTATTTT.

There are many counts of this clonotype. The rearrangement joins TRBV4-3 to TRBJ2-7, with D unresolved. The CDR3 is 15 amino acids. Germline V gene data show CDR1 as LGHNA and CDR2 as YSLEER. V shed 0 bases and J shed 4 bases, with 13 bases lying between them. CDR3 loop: CASSQDSTSWYEQYF. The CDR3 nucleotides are TGCGCCAGCAGCCAAGATTCAACCAGCTGGTACGAGCAGTACTTC.

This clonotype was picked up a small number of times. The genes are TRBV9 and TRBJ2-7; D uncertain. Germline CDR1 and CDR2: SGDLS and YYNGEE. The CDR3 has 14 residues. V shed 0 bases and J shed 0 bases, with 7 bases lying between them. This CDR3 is CASSVGSPSYEQYF. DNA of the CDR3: TGTGCCAGCAGCGTAGGGTCCCCCTCCTACGAGCAGTACTTC.

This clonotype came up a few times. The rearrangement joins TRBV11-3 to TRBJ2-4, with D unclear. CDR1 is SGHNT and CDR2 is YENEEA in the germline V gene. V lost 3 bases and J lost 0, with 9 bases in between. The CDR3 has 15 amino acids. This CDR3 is CASSLGPPAKNIQYF. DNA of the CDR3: TGTGCCAGCAGCTTGGGCCCCCCAGCCAAAAACATTCAGTACTTC. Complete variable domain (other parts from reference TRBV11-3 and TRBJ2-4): EAGVVQSPRYKIIEKKQPVAFWCNPISGHNTLYWYLQNLGQGPELLIRYENEEAVDDSQLPKDRFSAERLKGVDSTLKIQPAELGDSAVYLCASSLGPPAKNIQYFGAGTRLSVL.

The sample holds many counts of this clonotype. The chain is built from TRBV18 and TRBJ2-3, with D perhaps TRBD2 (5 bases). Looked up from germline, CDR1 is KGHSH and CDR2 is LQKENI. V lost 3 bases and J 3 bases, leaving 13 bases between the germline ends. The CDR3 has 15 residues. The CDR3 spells CASSPSGVRTDTQYF. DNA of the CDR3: TGTGCCAGCTCACCCTCCGGGGTGCGGACAGATACGCAGTATTTT.

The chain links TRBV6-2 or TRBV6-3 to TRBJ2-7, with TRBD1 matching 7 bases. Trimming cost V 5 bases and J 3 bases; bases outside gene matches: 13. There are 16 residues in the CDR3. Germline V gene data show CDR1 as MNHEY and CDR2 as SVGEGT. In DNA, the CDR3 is TGTGCCAGCAGTGACCCAACAAAGGACAGGAACTACGAGCAGTACGTC. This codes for CASSDPTKDRNYEQYV.

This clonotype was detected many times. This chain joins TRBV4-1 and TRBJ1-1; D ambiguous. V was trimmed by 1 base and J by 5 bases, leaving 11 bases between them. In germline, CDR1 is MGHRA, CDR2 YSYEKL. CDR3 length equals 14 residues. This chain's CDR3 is CASSQVARRTEAFF. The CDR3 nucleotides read TGCGCCAGCAGCCAAGTGGCGAGACGGACTGAAGCTTTCTTT.